The clone carrying this T cell receptor beta chain was observed a single time. This record comes from a study of T cell responses to AZD1222 COVID-19 vaccine. Repertoires were generated with immunoSEQ multiplex PCR, while TCRdb's copy carries only in-frame clones and drops some. The repertoire holds more than 85,000 clones, with less than 90% as singletons. The CDR3 runs 14 residues. Between the trimmed V and J ends, which lost 0 bases and 7 bases, there was a span of 9 bases. CDR1 LGHNA and CDR2 YNFKEQ come from the germline V gene. The sequence was obtained from an adult in good health. The chain recombines TRBV4-2 with TRBJ2-2; D unresolved. The sample in question was peripheral blood, obtained on day 0 of AZD1222 vaccination. In DNA form, the CDR3 reads TGTGCCAGCAGCCAAGAGGTCAGGTTCGGGGAGCTGTTTTTT. Its protein product is CASSQEVRFGELFF.